This is a list of T cell receptor beta chains from one sample in a study of blood T cell repertoires in COVID-19. Some clones are missing from TCRdb's copy, which holds only in-frame ones; the method was immunoSEQ multiplex PCR. The repertoire includes a few hundred thousand clones, 84% of them detected once, and more than 1.5% sits in the top ten. The sequenced material came from peripheral blood. The receptor set was obtained from a middle-aged woman who had recovered from COVID-19. Both conserved end residues are trimmed from each CDR3. A D gene is named only where the DNA matches it firmly.

>12|TRBV2|.
ASSEALQGSRAF
>11|TRBV2|.
ASSKEHNQPQH
>9|TRBV20-1|.
SGGPWYEQY
>13|TRBV11-2|.
ASSLDGGFNQPQH
>13|TRBV30|TRBD1
AWSLGRGRLTEAF
>14|TRBV6-5|.
ASSYSSRQGNQPQH
>11|TRBV7-9|.
ASSLAGGETQY
>14|TRBV10-3|TRBD2
AISDIAGRTYNEQF
>14|TRBV28|TRBD2
ASSSLDGGGTDTQY
>14|TRBV2|TRBD2
ASVVGGGHHTGELF
>13|TRBV24-1|TRBD1
ATRPGQGNTGELF
>10|TRBV6-2/TRBV6-3|.
ASSYRDQPQH
>10|TRBV20-1|.
SASNRDYGYT
>14|TRBV19|TRBD2
ASTPGTSGGRGEQY
>13|TRBV4-2|.
ASSQSRLAAMVTT
>10|TRBV27|.
ASSMSNYEQY
>14|TRBV9|TRBD1
ASSIRQGASTDTQY
>14|TRBV6-5|TRBD1
ASRYDRDREPDTQY
>14|TRBV24-1|TRBD2
ATSDWTSGAYNEQF
>12|TRBV28|.
ASSLSDSKNIQY
>10|TRBV28|.
ASTEQDYGYT
>11|TRBV30|.
AWSTGGATEAF